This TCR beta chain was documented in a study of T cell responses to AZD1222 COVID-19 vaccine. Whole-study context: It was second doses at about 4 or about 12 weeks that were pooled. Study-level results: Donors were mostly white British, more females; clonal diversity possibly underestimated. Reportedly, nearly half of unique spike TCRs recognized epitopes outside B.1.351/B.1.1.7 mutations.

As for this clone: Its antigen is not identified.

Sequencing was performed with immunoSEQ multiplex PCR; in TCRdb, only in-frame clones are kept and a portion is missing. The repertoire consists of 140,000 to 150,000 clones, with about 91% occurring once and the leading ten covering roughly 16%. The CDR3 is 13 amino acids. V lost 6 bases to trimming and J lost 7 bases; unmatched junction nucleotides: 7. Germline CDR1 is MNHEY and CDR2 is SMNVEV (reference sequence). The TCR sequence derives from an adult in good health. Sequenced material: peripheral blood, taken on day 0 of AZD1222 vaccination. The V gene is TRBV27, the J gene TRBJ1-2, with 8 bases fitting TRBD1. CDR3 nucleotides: TGTGCCAGCAGCTCCGGACAGGGAGGTGGCTACACCTTC. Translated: CASSSGQGGGYTF.